This TCR beta chain was identified during a study of early T cells in non-severe SARS-CoV-2 infection. Study background: Chains were unpaired, as sequencing was done on bulk RNA from unsorted whole blood.

The V segment lost 0 bases and the J segment 0 bases; nucleotides outside the gene matches: 7. The CDR3 has 18 residues. Germline V gene data show CDR1 as LGHDT and CDR2 as YNNKEL (reference sequence). In the case of this clonotype: Its antigen is unidentified.

Overall study results and limits: Anti-spike CD8 responses were favored by VDJdb matching, which missed private and CD4 specificities.

Individual cDNA molecules were tagged with unique molecular identifiers. TCRdb reanalysed the 5' RACE reads using MiXCR and keeps one entry per CDR3 protein. There are some 73,000 distinct CDR3 sequences in the sample; more than 10% occur only once, and about 3.4% lies in the top ten. Material: whole blood. This TCR was recovered from an adult who was a healthcare worker with PCR-confirmed SARS-CoV-2 infection or an uninfected control (not recorded which). The chain employs TRBV3-1 and TRBJ2-2, with 7 bases lining up with TRBD1. Here the CDR3 reads CASSQDLGGPANTGELFF. The CDR3 coding sequence is TGTGCCAGCAGCCAAGATCTAGGGGGCCCGGCGAACACCGGGGAGCTGTTTTTT.